Listed here are 23 T cell receptor beta chains from one sample, sequenced in a study of T-cell reconstitution after alpha-beta-depleted transplantation in children. Their cognate antigens are unknown. Study results and caveats: Newly produced T cells mostly accounted for T-cell counts and diversity one year post-transplant.

For TCRbeta, the library was prepared with unique molecular identifiers. Using its own MiXCR run on the PCR reads, TCRdb lists one record per CDR3 protein. The top ten clones hold 9.1% of a sample with approximately 300,000 distinct CDR3 sequences, 7.5% to 9% of them seen once. This sample comprised peripheral blood, obtained 360 days after TCRalphabeta/CD19-depleted stem cell transplant. The receptors were sampled from a female patient between 2 and 15 years old who had a stem cell transplant for Fanconi anemia, so the T cells may come from the graft donor.

This clonotype was found many times. The rearrangement joins TRBV27 to TRBJ2-5; 11 nucleotides match TRBD2. The V and J ends lost 3 bases and 1 base, in that order; junction bases with no gene match: 7. This CDR3 has 17 residues. CDR1 is MNHEY and CDR2 is SMNVEV in the germline V gene (reference sequence). This chain's CDR3 is CASSLTSGERCQETQYF. Written as DNA, the CDR3 is TGTGCCAGCAGTTTGACTAGCGGGGAACGATGCCAAGAGACCCAGTACTTC.

Only a few counts were recorded for this clonotype. CDR3 nucleotides: TGTGCCAGTAGTATTAGGCTGGATACGCAGTATTTT. It specifies CASSIRLDTQYF. The chain links TRBV19 to TRBJ2-3; D gene ambiguous. V lost 3 bases to trimming and J lost 6 bases, with 7 bases between them. Germline values: CDR1 LNHDA, CDR2 SQIVND (reference sequence). CDR3 length: 12 residues.

This chain connects TRBV6-5 to TRBJ1-2, with 7 bases lining up with TRBD1. The CDR3 loop spans 15 amino acids. With 0 bases clipped from V and 9 bases from J, the junction kept 10 bases outside the gene matches. The germline gives CDR1 MNHEY, CDR2 SVGAGI. The CDR3 coding sequence is TGTGCCAGCAGTTACTCCGAGGGGGCGCGGGGGAGCTACACCTTC. Amino acid sequence: CASSYSEGARGSYTF.

The sample holds many counts of this clonotype. The chain links TRBV7-9 to TRBJ1-1; 7 bases line up with TRBD1. The germline V gene has CDR1 SEHNR and CDR2 FQNEAQ (reference sequence). There are 15 residues in the CDR3. The trim removed 5 bases at V and 4 bases at J, leaving 10 bases unmatched. DNA for the CDR3: TGTGCCAGCAGCGCCTCGACAGGGTTGGGCACTGAAGCTTTCTTT. Protein product: CASSASTGLGTEAFF. Looking up the rest from reference TRBV7-9 and TRBJ1-1 gives the full variable domain: DTGVSQNPRHKITKRGQNVTFRCDPISEHNRLYWYRQTLGQGPEFLTYFQNEAQLEKSRLLSDRFSAERPKGSFSTLEIQRTEQGDSAMYLCASSASTGLGTEAFFGQGTRLTVV.

The chain is built from TRBV4-1 and TRBJ1-2, with TRBD1 as a possible D gene (6 bases). The CDR3 is 15 amino acids. Germline CDR1 is MGHRA and CDR2 is YSYEKL. Trimming left V 4 bases short and J 0 bases short, with 12 bases between. As DNA, the CDR3 is TGCGCCAGCAGCCCCCTGGGGGACACTAACTATGGCTACACCTTC. It specifies CASSPLGDTNYGYTF.

This clonotype has ten or more counts. The chain couples TRBV27 to TRBJ2-1, with 8 bases aligning to TRBD2. The junction had 21 bases not matched to a gene; V was cut back by 7 bases and J by 7 bases. This CDR3 comprises 18 residues. In germline, CDR1 is MNHEY, CDR2 SMNVEV (reference sequence). The CDR3 DNA follows: TGTGCCAGCACCTTTATATCCGGGGGGGCTAGCCTTGTGAATGAGCAGTTCTTC. Its protein is CASTFISGGASLVNEQFF.

This clonotype was counted many times. CDR3 loop: CASSYSSGSNEQFF. DNA for the CDR3: TGTGCCAGCAGTTACTCATCAGGGAGCAATGAGCAGTTCTTC. The chain employs TRBV6-5 and TRBJ2-1; D might be TRBD1 or TRBD2, each matching 5 bases. Per germline, CDR1 MNHEY and CDR2 SVGAGI. The CDR3 runs to 14 residues. V lost 0 bases to trimming and J lost 6 bases, with 9 bases between them.

There are many counts of this clonotype. The J gene is TRBJ2-5, the V gene TRBV15, with 10 bases lining up with TRBD2. CDR3 size: 17 residues. V was clipped by 2 bases and J by 3 bases; unmatched bases: 9. Looked up from germline, CDR1 is LNHNV and CDR2 is YYDKDF (reference sequence). This CDR3 is CATSRFGLAVGEETQYF. For the CDR3, the DNA is TGTGCCACCAGCAGATTCGGACTAGCGGTAGGGGAAGAGACCCAGTACTTC.

Remarks on this clonotype: The junction departs from the called germline gene at one end, perhaps through a read error. This chain connects TRBV20-1 to TRBJ2-5; 11 nucleotides match TRBD2. CDR1 and CDR2 from the germline V gene are DFQATT and SNEGSKA (reference sequence). This CDR3 has 18 residues. The CDR3 spells CSARGVSGGAGLSETRYF. CDR3 nucleotides: TGCAGTGCGAGAGGCGTTAGCGGGGGGGCCGGTCTTAGTGAGACCCGGTACTTC.

This clonotype was found many times. The rearrangement links TRBV4-3 to TRBJ1-2; weak D call: TRBD1 (6 bases). This CDR3 comprises 14 residues. Trimming took off 1 base at V and 8 bases at J, with 14 bases between the two ends. Germline V gene data show CDR1 as LGHNA and CDR2 as YSLEER. The CDR3 coding sequence is TGCGCCAGCAGCCAAGGGGGGGCAGGGAGCGGCTACACCTTC. Amino acid sequence: CASSQGGAGSGYTF.

This clonotype appeared many times. The rearrangement joins TRBV4-1 to TRBJ2-3; D is uncertain. The CDR3 covers 13 residues. Germline V gene data show CDR1 as MGHRA and CDR2 as YSYEKL. V was shortened by 0 bases and J by 2 bases, with 3 bases between the two germline ends. Here the CDR3 DNA reads TGCGCCAGCAGCCAAGATCTCACAGATACGCAGTATTTT. Amino acids: CASSQDLTDTQYF.

This clonotype was recorded many times. In nucleotides, the CDR3 is TGCGCCAGCAGCAGCGGGGGGGGATACGAGCAGTACTTC. Translating it yields CASSSGGGYEQYF. J is TRBJ2-7 and V is TRBV5-1, with 10 nucleotides matching TRBD2. The V and J ends lost 4 bases and 4 bases, in that order; junction bases with no gene match: 2. Germline V gene lookup returns CDR1 SGHRS and CDR2 YFSETQ. The CDR3 has 13 amino acids. Full variable domain (missing parts from reference TRBV5-1 and TRBJ2-7): KAGVTQTPRYLIKTRGQQVTLSCSPISGHRSVSWYQQTPGQGLQFLFEYFSETQRNKGNFPGRFSGRQFSNSRSEMNVSTLELGDSALYLCASSSGGGYEQYFGPGTRLTVT.

CDR3 nucleotides: TGTGCCAGCAGCTTCCCAGGGAAGTCTGGCTACACCTTC. This gives the protein CASSFPGKSGYTF. This chain joins TRBV7-2 and TRBJ1-2, with D perhaps TRBD1 (5 bases). In germline, CDR1 is SGHTA, CDR2 FQGNSA. Trimming pared 3 bases from V and 7 bases from J, leaving 12 bases between. The CDR3 loop spans 13 amino acids.

The sample holds many counts of this clonotype. This chain links TRBV12-3 or TRBV12-4 with TRBJ2-7; D perhaps matches TRBD2 (5 bases). This CDR3 has 12 amino acids. Between the trimmed V and J ends, which lost 5 bases and 4 bases, there was a span of 9 bases. The CDR3 DNA reads as TGTGCCAGCAGTCCCCCGGGATACGAGCAGTACTTC. Translation: CASSPPGYEQYF.

This clonotype was detected ten times or more. The genes are TRBV5-1 and TRBJ1-1, with D unresolved. The V and J ends lost 2 bases and 6 bases respectively, with 14 bases between them. The CDR3 covers 14 residues. Germline lookup yields CDR1 SGHRS and CDR2 YFSETQ. The CDR3 is CASSFNDFNAEAFF. The CDR3 bases are TGCGCCAGCAGCTTCAACGACTTTAACGCTGAAGCTTTCTTT.

This clonotype has only a few counts. The rearrangement links TRBV28 to TRBJ2-5, with 16 bases matching TRBD2. After removal of 6 bases from V and 1 base from J, the junction contained 5 bases not matched to a gene. The CDR3 consists of 17 residues. Germline V gives CDR1 MDHEN, CDR2 SYDVKM. DNA for the CDR3: TGTGCCAGCAGGTTGGGACTAGCGGGAGGGTCCCAAGAGACCCAGTACTTC. It codes for CASRLGLAGGSQETQYF.

This clonotype was observed many times. CDR3 bases: TGTGCCATCAGCAACCGAGCGGGAGGGCCCGGGGAGCTGTTTTTT. Translated: CAISNRAGGPGELFF. J is TRBJ2-2 and V is TRBV10-3; 10 nucleotides line up with TRBD2. The CDR3 length is 15 residues. The V and J ends lost 6 bases and 6 bases, in that order; junction bases with no gene match: 7. Germline CDR1 and CDR2: ENHRY and SYGVKD.

Many counts were recorded for this clonotype. The V call is TRBV27, the J call TRBJ1-3; D not certain. This CDR3 has 16 residues. Per the germline V gene, CDR1 is MNHEY and CDR2 is SMNVEV (reference sequence). V was shortened by 0 bases and J by 4 bases, with 13 bases between the two germline ends. The CDR3 sequence: CASSLSRDGPGNTIYF. The CDR3 DNA reads as TGTGCCAGCAGTTTATCCCGGGATGGGCCCGGAAACACCATATATTTT.

This clonotype has just a few counts. This chain uses TRBV20-1 with TRBJ1-2; no clear D. V lost 0 bases to trimming and J lost 2 bases, with 10 bases between them. This CDR3 comprises 14 residues. Germline lookup yields CDR1 DFQATT and CDR2 SNEGSKA (reference sequence). The CDR3 region is CSARDFLSNYGYTF. The DNA for the CDR3 is TGCAGTGCTAGAGACTTCTTGAGCAACTATGGCTACACCTTC.

This clonotype came up a few times. The rearrangement uses TRBV7-2 and TRBJ2-3, with TRBD2 identical over 8 bases. CDR3 length: 18 residues. Trimming removed 4 bases from V and 4 bases from J; junction bases left unmatched: 16. Germline V CDR1 and CDR2: SGHTA, FQGNSA. The CDR3 DNA follows: TGTGCCAGCAGCTGTAACCCTCTTTGCGGGGGGATATCAGATACGCAGTATTTT. This translates into CASSCNPLCGGISDTQYF.

The table lists this clonotype with many counts. The rearrangement joins TRBV7-3 to TRBJ1-1; D uncertain. Trimming stripped 5 bases from V and 0 bases from J, with 7 bases between. Per germline, CDR1 SGHTA and CDR2 FQGTGA. This CDR3 has 13 residues. CDR3 in amino acids: CASSILVNTEAFF. CDR3 nucleotides: TGTGCCAGCAGCATTCTAGTGAACACTGAAGCTTTCTTT.

The rearrangement links TRBV20-1 to TRBJ2-7, with D perhaps TRBD2 (5 bases). This CDR3 comprises 11 residues. V lost 3 bases to trimming and J lost 2 bases, with 5 bases between them. Germline values: CDR1 DFQATT, CDR2 SNEGSKA (reference sequence). DNA of the CDR3: TGCAGTGCTAGCGGGGCCTACGAGCAGTACTTC. Translated: CSASGAYEQYF.

The chain couples TRBV7-2 to TRBJ1-5, with unresolved D. The CDR3 length is 14 residues. The V end lost 1 base, the J end lost 7 bases, and 11 bases lay between the germline ends. CDR1 is SGHTA, CDR2 FQGNSA, per germline. CDR3 region: CASSLVRGGQPQHF. The CDR3, as DNA: TGTGCCAGCAGCTTAGTACGCGGTGGGCAGCCCCAGCATTTT.